These 23 T cell receptor beta chains share one sample of origin, sequenced in a study of T cells in Graves' hyperthyroidism and ophthalmopathy. Amplified TCR beta CDR3 regions came from RNA transcripts. The primer set for the first-round RT-PCR of the TCR CDR3 was HTBI. TCRdb reanalysed the multiplex PCR reads using MiXCR and keeps one entry per CDR3 protein. This table has more than 550,000 distinct CDR3 sequences, just under 45% appearing once. The source material was peripheral blood or thyroid tissue (not recorded which). These receptors were obtained from an adult man with Graves' disease, either hyperthyroidism or ophthalmopathy (not recorded which).

The rearrangement links TRBV12-3 or TRBV12-4 to TRBJ1-1; TRBD1 matches 7 bases. CDR3 size: 14 residues. V lost 6 bases to trimming and J lost 6 bases; unmatched junction nucleotides: 10. CDR3 bases: TGTGCCAGCAGCTCGGGCAGGGGGTTCGCTGAAGCTTTCTTT. Translating gives CASSSGRGFAEAFF.

The table lists this clonotype with many counts. This chain joins TRBV7-8 and TRBJ1-3; unclear D gene. This CDR3 comprises 16 residues. V lost 5 bases and J lost 0, with 14 bases in between. The V gene's germline CDR1 is SGHVS and CDR2 FQNEAQ. DNA for the CDR3: TGTGCCAGCAGCAGGTCGACGGCAAACTCTGGAAACACCATATATTTT. It codes for CASSRSTANSGNTIYF. Complete variable domain (other parts from reference TRBV7-8 and TRBJ1-3): GAGVSQSPRYKVAKRGQDVALRCDPISGHVSLFWYQQALGQGPEFLTYFQNEAQLDKSGLPSDRFFAERPEGSVSTLKIQRTQQEDSAVYLCASSRSTANSGNTIYFGEGSWLTVV.

The rearrangement links TRBV7-2 to TRBJ2-7; 8 bases are a match to TRBD2. V gave up 1 base and J gave up 0 bases; unmatched junction bases: 14. The CDR3 is made up of 19 amino acids. Germline CDR1 is SGHTA and CDR2 is FQGNSA. CDR3 sequence reads: CASSLDLDGAGGISYEQYF. In nucleotides, the CDR3 is TGTGCCAGCAGCTTAGATCTGGATGGGGCGGGAGGCATCTCCTACGAGCAGTACTTC.

About this clonotype itself: One base away lies a much larger clone, so this may be a sequencing read error. CDR3 nucleotides: TGTGCCAGCAGTAAGGACAGGGCAAGCTCTGGAAACGCCATATATTTT. Protein sequence: CASSKDRASSGNAIYF. The chain recombines TRBV2 with TRBJ1-3, with TRBD1 matching 8 bases. Germline loops: CDR1 SNHLY, CDR2 FYNNEI. The CDR3 covers 16 residues.

The chain links TRBV7-3 to TRBJ1-1; perhaps TRBD1 as D (6 bases). Trimming cost V 10 bases and J 2 bases, with 17 bases left between them. From germline, CDR1 is SGHTA and CDR2 FQGTGA. This CDR3 has 14 amino acids. DNA of the CDR3: TGTGCCAACACCGGACAGACTGTTAACACTGAAGCTTTCTTT. It specifies CANTGQTVNTEAFF.

The chain carries TRBV29-1 and TRBJ1-1; D gene unclear. V dropped 6 bases and J dropped 7 bases, with 9 bases sitting between them. Germline values: CDR1 SQVTM, CDR2 ANQGSEA. CDR3 size: 10 residues. The CDR3 sequence is CSVPSGEAFF. The CDR3 nucleotides read TGCAGCGTCCCAAGCGGTGAAGCTTTCTTT.

The rearrangement joins TRBV7-9 to TRBJ2-7, with TRBD1 matching over 7 bases. Germline loops: CDR1 SEHNR, CDR2 FQNEAQ (reference sequence). The length of the CDR3 is 15 residues. Trimming removed 4 bases from V and 3 bases from J; junction bases left unmatched: 9. For the CDR3, the DNA is TGTGCCAGCAGCTCATCCGGACAGGCTAACTACGAGCAGTACTTC. Translation gives CASSSSGQANYEQYF.

There are a few counts of this clonotype. This sequence joins TRBV5-1 and TRBJ2-2; D ambiguous. CDR1 and CDR2 from the germline V gene are SGHRS and YFSETQ. The CDR3 has 14 amino acids. V gave up 5 bases and J gave up 6 bases, with 14 bases separating them. CDR3 nucleotide sequence: TGCGCCAGCAGTGGACCTTCTTATTCCGGGGAGCTGTTTTTT. Protein product: CASSGPSYSGELFF.

There are many counts of this clonotype. The chain links TRBV10-2 to TRBJ2-7; 8 bases are a match to TRBD1. The length of the CDR3 is 16 residues. The germline CDR1 and CDR2 sequences are WSHSY and SAAADI. Trimming cost V 0 bases and J 5 bases; bases outside gene matches: 9. The CDR3 nucleotides are TGCGCCAGCAGTGAGTCTTGGACAGGGAGAGTCAACGAGCAGTACTTC. Translated, it gives CASSESWTGRVNEQYF.

This clonotype was picked up many times. The chain uses TRBV2 and TRBJ1-5, with D possibly TRBD1 on 6 matching bases. The V and J ends lost 7 bases and 3 bases respectively, with 13 bases between them. The CDR3 sequence is 14 residues long. CDR1 is SNHLY and CDR2 is FYNNEI in the germline V gene. This CDR3 reads CASNPGQLNQPQHF. The CDR3 DNA is TGTGCCAGCAATCCCGGACAGCTCAATCAGCCCCAGCATTTT.

This clonotype appeared many times. The CDR3 DNA reads as TGTGCCAGCAGCTTAACGTACACCGGGGAGCTGTTTTTT. Translating gives CASSLTYTGELFF. The genes are TRBV7-3 and TRBJ2-2; D not certain. The V and J ends lost 0 bases and 3 bases respectively, with 2 bases between them. CDR1 SGHTA and CDR2 FQGTGA come from the germline V gene. The length of the CDR3 is 13 residues.

CDR3 in DNA: TGTGCCAGCAGCACGTTGGCCGGGACAGACTATGGCTACACCTTC. Amino acids: CASSTLAGTDYGYTF. The chain uses TRBV2 and TRBJ1-2; 7 bases map to TRBD1. This CDR3 has 15 amino acids. Per germline, CDR1 SNHLY and CDR2 FYNNEI. The J segment lost 3 bases and the V segment lost 6 bases, leaving 10 bases of the junction unmatched.

In its sample, this clonotype was seen many times. This chain uses TRBV7-9 with TRBJ1-5; D is possibly TRBD1 (6 bases). The CDR3 totals 15 residues. V dropped 5 bases and J dropped 0 bases, with 11 bases sitting between them. Germline CDR1 is SEHNR and CDR2 is FQNEAQ (reference sequence). The CDR3 region has the DNA TGTGCCAGCAGCCGGGGCAGGGGTAGCAATCAGCCCCAGCATTTT. Its protein is CASSRGRGSNQPQHF.

The rearrangement uses TRBV20-1 and TRBJ2-5; 8 positions match TRBD1. This CDR3 is 15 amino acids long. Germline trimming cut 6 bases from V and 3 bases from J; bases unmatched to any gene: 12. From germline, CDR1 is DFQATT and CDR2 SNEGSKA (reference sequence). CDR3 nucleotides: TGCAGTGCCAGTACCTCGGGACAGGCTAAAGAGACCCAGTACTTC. Encoded protein: CSASTSGQAKETQYF.

Of note for this clonotype: This may arise from a read error, as a much more abundant clone is one base away. The V gene is TRBV11-1, the J gene TRBJ1-1; D might be TRBD1 (6 bases). The CDR3 extends over 14 amino acids. Germline V gives CDR1 SGHAT, CDR2 FQDESV (reference sequence). This CDR3 is CAGSLWGPNTEAFF. The DNA for the CDR3 is TGTGCCGGCAGCTTATGGGGGCCGAACACTGAAGCTTTCTTT.

About this clonotype: A junction boundary mismatches the germline segment, possibly from a read error. The V and J genes are TRBV6-1 and TRBJ1-1; D gene ambiguous. The CDR3 extends over 13 amino acids. CDR1 is MNHNS, CDR2 SASEGT, per germline. The CDR3: CAISLSVFTEAFF. CDR3 sequence (DNA): TGTGCCATCAGTCTAAGCGTTTTCACTGAAGCTTTCTTT.

This rearrangement joins TRBV7-8 to TRBJ1-5, with D possibly being TRBD1 (5 bases). Trimming pared 6 bases from V and 6 bases from J, leaving 18 bases between. The CDR3 sequence is 15 residues long. In germline, CDR1 is SGHVS, CDR2 FQNEAQ. The CDR3 region is CASSLNTGGGQPQHF. CDR3 coding DNA: TGTGCCAGCAGTTTAAACACGGGGGGAGGTCAGCCCCAGCATTTT.

V is TRBV7-2 and J is TRBJ1-2; TRBD1 aligns across 10 bases. Germline CDR1 SGHTA, CDR2 FQGNSA. J was trimmed by 4 bases and V by 6 bases; bases with no gene match: 8. The CDR3 covers 15 residues. CDR3: CASSPPGTGVYGYTF. CDR3 DNA: TGTGCCAGCAGTCCGCCCGGGACAGGGGTCTATGGCTACACCTTC. Full variable domain (rest looked up from reference TRBV7-2 and TRBJ1-2): GAGVSQSPSNKVTEKGKDVELRCDPISGHTALYWYRQSLGQGLEFLIYFQGNSAPDKSGLPSDRFSAERTGGSVSTLTIQRTQQEDSAVYLCASSPPGTGVYGYTFGSGTRLTVV.

On this clonotype: One junction end does not reproduce the germline sequence, and a read error may be involved. The V call is TRBV9, the J call TRBJ1-6; D is undetermined. This CDR3 region has 15 residues. The germline V gene has CDR1 SGDLS and CDR2 YYNGEE. CDR3: CASSPSPDVNSPPHF. The CDR3 coding sequence is TGTGCCAGCAGCCCAAGCCCGGATGTTAATTCACCCCCCCACTTT.

This clonotype was detected only once. The rearrangement uses TRBV10-3 and TRBJ1-6; D is uncertain. The CDR3 totals 12 residues. CDR1 is ENHRY, CDR2 SYGVKD, per germline. V gave up 2 bases and J gave up 10 bases, with 6 bases separating them. CDR3 sequence reads: CAISEMDSPLHF. CDR3 DNA sequence: TGTGCCATCAGTGAGATGGACTCACCCCTCCACTTT.

The chain carries TRBV7-7 and TRBJ1-4, with D possibly matching TRBD1 (5 bases). V lost 5 bases and J 0 bases, leaving 16 bases between the germline ends. The CDR3 covers 17 residues. Germline loops: CDR1 SSHAT, CDR2 FNYEAQ (reference sequence). This CDR3 is CASSQAGQGATNEKLFF. The CDR3 coding sequence is TGTGCCAGCAGCCAAGCCGGGCAGGGTGCAACTAATGAAAAACTGTTTTTT.

V and J are TRBV5-5 and TRBJ1-4; 8 bases match TRBD1. Looked up from germline, CDR1 is SGHKS and CDR2 is YYEKEE (reference sequence). After removal of 4 bases from V and 0 bases from J, the junction contained 11 bases not matched to a gene. The CDR3 runs 18 residues. The CDR3 spells CASSLGWDRRATNEKLFF. The CDR3 nucleotides are TGTGCCAGCAGCCTGGGGTGGGACAGGCGTGCAACTAATGAAAAACTGTTTTTT.

V usage is TRBV12-3 or TRBV12-4 and J usage is TRBJ1-1, with 7 bases that match TRBD1. There are 14 residues in the CDR3. V shed 3 bases and J 7 bases; nucleotides not matched to a gene: 8. The CDR3 DNA follows: TGTGCCAGCAGTTTGCGACAGGGAATTAGTGAAGCTTTCTTT. Residues: CASSLRQGISEAFF.